The 18 T cell receptor beta chains presented below share a single source sample, sequenced in a study of PD-1 blockade in mismatch repair-deficient tumors. Produced via immunoSEQ multiplex PCR; TCRdb's table is partial and in-frame only. The data contain more than 50,000 clones, around 88% of them singletons. Sequenced material: peripheral blood, taken 52 weeks after starting pembrolizumab. All receptors come from an adult with mismatch repair-deficient cancer.

The chain has TRBV5-5 and TRBJ2-7; D is undetermined. The CDR3 runs 14 residues. V lost 0 bases to trimming and J lost 6 bases, with 13 bases between them. CDR1 and CDR2 (germline): SGHKS, YYEKEE (reference sequence). DNA of the CDR3: TGTGCCAGCAGCTTGGCCGGGTCCCTCGGCGAGCAGTACTTC. Residues: CASSLAGSLGEQYF.

V usage is TRBV30 and J usage is TRBJ1-2, with a tentative D call TRBD1 (5 bases). The V end was cut by 2 bases, the J end by 9 bases, with 10 bases between. The germline V gene encodes CDR1 GTSNPN and CDR2 SVGIG (reference sequence). The CDR3 consists of 11 residues. CDR3 region: CAWSQGVSYTF. The CDR3 DNA reads as TGTGCCTGGAGTCAGGGAGTAAGCTACACCTTC.

The chain couples TRBV15 to TRBJ2-5, with D possibly matching TRBD2 (5 bases). V lost 0 bases, J lost 3 bases, and 14 bases lay in between. Germline assignment: CDR1 LNHNV and CDR2 YYDKDF (reference sequence). The CDR3 length is 16 residues. CDR3 nucleotide sequence: TGTGCCACCAGCAGAGATCGGACTCAACTAAAAGAGACCCAGTACTTC. Translated, it gives CATSRDRTQLKETQYF.

The chain recombines TRBV30 with TRBJ2-7; D uncertain. Between the trimmed V and J ends, which lost 0 bases and 3 bases, there was a span of 3 bases. Germline V gives CDR1 GTSNPN, CDR2 SVGIG (reference sequence). There are 11 residues in the CDR3. In DNA form, the CDR3 reads TGTGCCTGGAGTGTTGACTACGAGCAGTACTTC. Encoded protein: CAWSVDYEQYF.

Only one count was recorded for this clone. This chain links TRBV9 with TRBJ1-3; D gene ambiguous. In germline, CDR1 is SGDLS, CDR2 YYNGEE. V gave up 4 bases and J gave up 2 bases, with 19 bases separating them. The CDR3 has 17 residues. The CDR3 protein is CASSPFIGALPGNTIYF. The CDR3 nucleotides are TGTGCCAGCAGCCCGTTTATCGGCGCCCTGCCTGGAAACACCATATATTTT.

This clone was found a few times. The chain has TRBV13 and TRBJ1-1; D not resolved. This CDR3 spans 11 amino acids. V shed 2 bases and J shed 10 bases, with 8 bases lying between them. From germline, CDR1 is PRHDT and CDR2 FYEKMQ (reference sequence). The CDR3, as DNA: TGTGCCAGCAGCTTATCCGGGAGAGCTTTCTTT. Its protein is CASSLSGRAFF.

This chain uses TRBV11-3 with TRBJ2-5, with 14 bases that match TRBD2. Germline values: CDR1 SGHNT, CDR2 YENEEA. The CDR3 totals 14 residues. J was trimmed by 7 bases and V by 4 bases; bases with no gene match: 2. As DNA, the CDR3 is TGTGCCAGCAGCTCGGGACTAGCGGGAGTGACCCAGTACTTC. This translates into CASSSGLAGVTQYF.

This clone was picked up one time. The chain links TRBV11-2 to TRBJ2-2; D is ambiguous. Per the germline V gene, CDR1 is SGHAT and CDR2 is FQNNGV. The V end was cut by 2 bases, the J end by 6 bases, with 13 bases between. The CDR3 contains 15 residues. CDR3: CASSLFEAVPGELFF. CDR3 bases: TGTGCCAGCAGCTTATTCGAGGCAGTACCCGGGGAGCTGTTTTTT.

The CDR3 sequence is CASSPQALPANEQYF. The CDR3 coding sequence is TGCGCCAGCAGCCCCCAGGCTCTCCCAGCAAACGAGCAGTACTTC. The chain joins TRBV4-1 to TRBJ2-7; D not resolved. Trimming left V 4 bases short and J 5 bases short, with 18 bases between. CDR3 length: 15 residues. Germline CDR1 is MGHRA and CDR2 is YSYEKL.

The gene calls are TRBV4-2 and TRBJ2-7; 11 nucleotides align to TRBD2. Trimming cost V 3 bases and J 4 bases; bases outside gene matches: 5. Germline V CDR1 and CDR2: LGHNA, YNFKEQ. The CDR3 loop spans 15 amino acids. The CDR3 spells CASSQLAGGDYEQYF. The CDR3, as DNA: TGTGCCAGCAGCCAGCTAGCGGGAGGTGATTACGAGCAGTACTTC.

CDR3 region: CSARDGREQYF. CDR3 nucleotide sequence: TGCAGTGCTAGAGATGGGCGGGAGCAGTACTTC. V and J are TRBV20-1 and TRBJ2-7; D is ambiguous. Germline CDR1 and CDR2: DFQATT and SNEGSKA (reference sequence). The CDR3 contains 11 residues. The V gene lost 0 bases and the J gene lost 7 bases, with 7 bases spanning the gap.

The chain links TRBV7-9 to TRBJ1-1; D might be TRBD1 (5 bases). The V gene's germline CDR1 is SEHNR and CDR2 FQNEAQ (reference sequence). The CDR3 is made up of 14 amino acids. V was trimmed by 5 bases and J by 0 bases, leaving 10 bases between them. CDR3 DNA: TGTGCCAGCAGCCCGGGACTGGTGAACACTGAAGCTTTCTTT. Residues: CASSPGLVNTEAFF. The full variable domain, with the rest looked up from reference TRBV7-9 and TRBJ1-1, is DTGVSQNPRHKITKRGQNVTFRCDPISEHNRLYWYRQTLGQGPEFLTYFQNEAQLEKSRLLSDRFSAERPKGSFSTLEIQRTEQGDSAMYLCASSPGLVNTEAFFGQGTRLTVV.

The V gene is TRBV6-4, the J gene TRBJ2-1; D is ambiguous. The length of the CDR3 is 16 residues. From germline, CDR1 is MRHNA and CDR2 SNTAGT. The germline V and J ends were trimmed by 2 bases and 2 bases, with 13 bases remaining between them. The CDR3 loop is CASSDAAGDPYNEQFF. CDR3 nucleotide sequence: TGTGCCAGCAGTGACGCGGCAGGTGATCCCTACAATGAGCAGTTCTTC.

The chain uses TRBV5-1 and TRBJ2-6; either TRBD1 or TRBD2 may supply D (5 bases each). Trimming removed 2 bases from V and 4 bases from J, with 10 bases in between. The CDR3 totals 15 residues. CDR1 is SGHRS, CDR2 YFSETQ, per germline. The DNA of the CDR3 is TGCGCCAGCAGCTTCTCAGGGACCGGGGCCAACGTCCTGACTTTC. Its translation: CASSFSGTGANVLTF.

This chain uses TRBV28 with TRBJ2-7; a possible D gene is TRBD1 (6 bases). Trimming shortened V by 5 bases and J by 3 bases, and 17 bases separated the two germline ends. This CDR3 has 15 amino acids. The germline CDR1 and CDR2 sequences are MDHEN and SYDVKM. The CDR3 nucleotides read TGTGCCAGCAGTAGCACAGGGTTTGATCGCTACGAGCAGTACTTC. It translates to CASSSTGFDRYEQYF.

This clone turned up a few times. This chain joins TRBV6-6 and TRBJ2-7; D call uncertain. The V gene's germline CDR1 is MNHNY and CDR2 SVGAGI (reference sequence). The CDR3 contains 11 residues. The germline V and J ends were trimmed by 5 bases and 9 bases, with 11 bases remaining between them. The CDR3 DNA reads as TGTGCCAGCAGTCAAAAGTCTTGGCAGTACTTC. Residues: CASSQKSWQYF.

V gene TRBV7-9 combines with J gene TRBJ2-1; possible D gene TRBD2, 5 bases. Trimming took off 5 bases at V and 6 bases at J, with 14 bases between the two ends. The CDR3 is 14 residues long. CDR1 and CDR2 from the germline V gene are SEHNR and FQNEAQ (reference sequence). This chain's CDR3 is CASSTTTNTNEQFF. The CDR3 region has the DNA TGTGCCAGCAGCACCACGACTAACACCAATGAGCAGTTCTTC.

The rearrangement joins TRBV7-8 to TRBJ1-1, with D perhaps matching TRBD1 (5 bases). This CDR3 contains 12 residues. V lost 5 bases, J lost 5 bases, and 9 bases lay in between. Germline V gives CDR1 SGHVS, CDR2 FQNEAQ. The CDR3 region is CASSPGGTEAFF. CDR3 in DNA: TGTGCCAGCAGCCCCGGGGGGACTGAAGCTTTCTTT.